This is a list of T cell receptor beta chains from one sample in a study of Tregs in tolerant kidney transplant recipients. Method: immunoSEQ multiplex PCR; TCRdb's copy keeps in-frame clones and lacks some. This sample has approximately 260,000 clones, with about four fifths found just once. Sequences were obtained from CD4+ T cells from blood. The origin of the receptors is a human donor in good health. Each CDR3 is given with its conserved first and last residue. D genes are given only for firm matches. The size field is filled for only some rows; it gives once, few, many or a size class.

J: TRBJ2-5; D: NA; V: TRBV7-7; size: NA; CDR3: CASGTGRETQYF; DNA: TGTGCCAGCGGCACAGGGAGGGAGACCCAGTACTTC
J: TRBJ2-7; D: NA; V: TRBV15; size: NA; CDR3: CATSRDPLYEQYF; DNA: TGTGCCACCAGCAGAGATCCCCTGTACGAGCAGTACTTC
J: TRBJ1-2; D: TRBD1; V: TRBV6-6; size: NA; CDR3: CASTTGQAGYTF; DNA: TGTGCCAGCACCACGGGACAGGCTGGCTACACCTTC
J: TRBJ1-6; D: NA; V: TRBV5-4; size: NA; CDR3: CASSSPLGSLHF; DNA: TGTGCCAGCAGCTCCCCCTTGGGCTCCCTCCACTTT
J: TRBJ1-2; D: NA; V: TRBV2; size: NA; CDR3: CASTKVLANYGYTF; DNA: TGTGCCAGCACCAAAGTGTTAGCTAACTATGGCTACACCTTC
J: TRBJ1-5; D: TRBD1; V: TRBV18; size: NA; CDR3: CASSPNGTGLSSNQPQHF; DNA: TGTGCCAGCTCACCGAACGGGACAGGCTTGTCTAGCAATCAGCCCCAGCATTTT
J: TRBJ1-5; D: TRBD1; V: TRBV23-1; size: NA; CDR3: CASSLDREGYSNQPQHF; DNA: TGCGCCAGCAGTCTAGACAGGGAGGGGTATAGCAATCAGCCCCAGCATTTT
J: TRBJ1-2; D: NA; V: TRBV7-6; size: few; CDR3: CASSPTELQGYTF; DNA: TGTGCCAGCAGCCCTACAGAACTCCAAGGCTACACCTTC
J: TRBJ2-5; D: NA; V: TRBV2; size: NA; CDR3: CASSKTGRETQYF; DNA: TGTGCCAGCAGTAAGACAGGGAGGGAGACCCAGTACTTC
J: TRBJ1-6; D: NA; V: TRBV5-3; size: NA; CDR3: CARIPLVVRNSPLHF; DNA: TGTGCCAGAATTCCCCTGGTCGTCAGGAATTCACCCCTCCACTTT
J: TRBJ1-3; D: TRBD1; V: TRBV27; size: few; CDR3: CASSSRPGTGNSGNTIYF; DNA: TGTGCCAGCAGTTCACGTCCCGGGACAGGGAACTCTGGAAACACCATATATTTT
J: TRBJ2-3; D: TRBD2; V: TRBV11-3; size: few; CDR3: CASSLAGGPHTQYF; DNA: TGTGCCAGCAGCTTGGCGGGGGGGCCCCATACGCAGTATTTT
J: TRBJ1-2; D: TRBD1; V: TRBV5-1; size: NA; CDR3: CASSRGQGDGYTF; DNA: TGCGCCAGCAGCCGAGGACAGGGTGATGGCTACACCTTC
J: TRBJ2-5; D: NA; V: TRBV5-1; size: NA; CDR3: CASSPGDQETQYF; DNA: TGCGCCAGCAGCCCTGGGGACCAAGAGACCCAGTACTTC
J: TRBJ2-5; D: NA; V: TRBV7-9; size: NA; CDR3: CASSFYVGGQETQYF; DNA: TGTGCCAGCAGCTTCTATGTTGGGGGGCAAGAGACCCAGTACTTC
J: TRBJ1-5; D: NA; V: TRBV5-1; size: NA; CDR3: CASSLSGMEPQHF; DNA: TGCGCCAGCAGCTTATCCGGGATGGAGCCCCAGCATTTT
J: TRBJ2-5; D: TRBD2; V: TRBV2; size: NA; CDR3: CASRASGGGTQYF; DNA: TGTGCCAGCAGGGCTAGCGGGGGGGGGACCCAGTACTTC
J: TRBJ2-2; D: NA; V: TRBV12-5; size: NA; CDR3: CASGLSRELFF; DNA: TGTGCTAGTGGCTTATCCCGGGAGCTGTTTTTT
J: TRBJ2-3; D: NA; V: TRBV2; size: NA; CDR3: CASTARGITDTQYF; DNA: TGTGCCAGCACGGCAAGGGGGATCACAGATACGCAGTATTTT
J: TRBJ1-4; D: TRBD1; V: TRBV9; size: NA; CDR3: CASSVSRDSEKLFF; DNA: TGTGCCAGCAGCGTATCCAGGGACAGTGAAAAACTGTTTTTT
J: TRBJ1-2; D: TRBD1; V: TRBV19; size: NA; CDR3: CASSIDGTANGYTF; DNA: TGTGCCAGTAGTATAGATGGGACAGCTAATGGCTACACCTTC
J: TRBJ1-2; D: NA; V: TRBV7-9; size: NA; CDR3: CASSLGFGRSGGYTF; DNA: TGTGCCAGCAGCTTAGGTTTCGGGAGATCGGGTGGCTACACCTTC
J: TRBJ2-5; D: NA; V: TRBV7-3; size: NA; CDR3: CASSHGQAGETQYF; DNA: TGTGCCAGCAGCCACGGACAGGCGGGGGAGACCCAGTACTTC
J: TRBJ1-1; D: NA; V: TRBV7-8; size: NA; CDR3: CASSPPGMGAGAEAFF; DNA: TGTGCCAGCAGCCCCCCGGGTATGGGAGCCGGGGCTGAAGCTTTCTTT
J: TRBJ1-2; D: TRBD1; V: TRBV18; size: few; CDR3: CASSGGTVYGYTF; DNA: TGTGCCAGCTCAGGAGGGACAGTCTATGGCTACACCTTC
J: TRBJ1-5; D: NA; V: TRBV10-3; size: NA; CDR3: CAISLQGNQPQHF; DNA: TGTGCCATCAGTCTACAGGGAAATCAGCCCCAGCATTTT
J: TRBJ1-3; D: NA; V: TRBV11-2; size: few; CDR3: CASSHLWGTGNTIYF; DNA: TGTGCCAGCAGCCATCTATGGGGGACTGGAAACACCATATATTTT
J: TRBJ2-7; D: TRBD2; V: TRBV5-1; size: NA; CDR3: CASSPGGYEQYF; DNA: TGCGCCAGCAGCCCGGGGGGCTACGAGCAGTACTTC
J: TRBJ1-5; D: NA; V: TRBV7-2; size: NA; CDR3: CASSPTGEVQPQHF; DNA: TGTGCCAGCAGCCCCACGGGGGAAGTTCAGCCCCAGCATTTT
J: TRBJ2-3; D: NA; V: TRBV9; size: NA; CDR3: CASSVLYDRSTDTQYF; DNA: TGTGCCAGCAGCGTCCTATATGACAGAAGCACAGATACGCAGTATTTT
J: TRBJ1-1; D: NA; V: TRBV6-1; size: NA; CDR3: CASSEPQGNTEAFF; DNA: TGTGCCAGCAGTGAACCACAGGGGAACACTGAAGCTTTCTTT
J: TRBJ1-1; D: NA; V: TRBV6-6; size: NA; CDR3: CASSLDSLITEAFF; DNA: TGTGCCAGCAGTTTGGACAGTCTTATCACTGAAGCTTTCTTT